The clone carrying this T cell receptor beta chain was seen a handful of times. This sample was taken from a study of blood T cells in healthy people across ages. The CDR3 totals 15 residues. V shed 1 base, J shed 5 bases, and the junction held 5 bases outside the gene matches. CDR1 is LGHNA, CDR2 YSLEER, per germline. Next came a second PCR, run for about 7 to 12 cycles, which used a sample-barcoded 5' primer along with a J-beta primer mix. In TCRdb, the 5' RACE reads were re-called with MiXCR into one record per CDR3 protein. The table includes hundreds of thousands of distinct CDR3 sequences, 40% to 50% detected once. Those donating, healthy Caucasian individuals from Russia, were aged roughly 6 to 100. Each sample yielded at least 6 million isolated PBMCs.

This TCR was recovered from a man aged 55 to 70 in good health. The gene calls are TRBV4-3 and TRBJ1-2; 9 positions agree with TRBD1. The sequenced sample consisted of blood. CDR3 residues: CASSQVQGATYGYTF. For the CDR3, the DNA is TGCGCCAGCAGCCAAGTACAGGGGGCGACTTATGGCTACACCTTC.